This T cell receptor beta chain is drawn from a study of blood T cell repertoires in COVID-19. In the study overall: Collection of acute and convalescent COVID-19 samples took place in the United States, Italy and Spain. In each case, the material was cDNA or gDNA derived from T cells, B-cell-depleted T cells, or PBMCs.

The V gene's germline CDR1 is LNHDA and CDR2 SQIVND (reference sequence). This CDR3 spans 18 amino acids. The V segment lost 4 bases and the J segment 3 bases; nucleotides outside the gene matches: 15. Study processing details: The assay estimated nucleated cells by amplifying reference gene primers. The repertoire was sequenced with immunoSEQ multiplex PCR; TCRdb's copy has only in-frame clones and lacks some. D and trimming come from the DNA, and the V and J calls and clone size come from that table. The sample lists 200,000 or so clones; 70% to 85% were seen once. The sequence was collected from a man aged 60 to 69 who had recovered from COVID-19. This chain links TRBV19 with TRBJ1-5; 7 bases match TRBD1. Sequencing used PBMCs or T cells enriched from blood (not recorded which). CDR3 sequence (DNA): TGTGCCAGTAGTACGATCTTTGCAGACAGGGAAAACAATCAGCCCCAGCATTTT. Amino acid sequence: CASSTIFADRENNQPQHF.